These 7 T cell receptor beta chains originate from one sample sequenced in a study of cytomegalovirus exposure and HLA in healthy donors. Use of 60 Vbeta and 13 Jbeta primers characterized the PCR. Only in-frame clones appear in the TCRdb table, and some are missing; sequencing was by immunoSEQ multiplex PCR. The sample records 200,000 to 250,000 clones, under 85% being singletons. The sequencing sample was made of PBMCs. These TCRs come from a man aged 50-60 years in good health and CMV-seronegative.

The chain couples TRBV28 to TRBJ2-5, with 7 bases lining up with TRBD1. J lost 1 base, V lost 6 bases, and 2 bases had no gene match. Germline assignment: CDR1 MDHEN and CDR2 SYDVKM. This CDR3 contains 13 residues. The CDR3 sequence: CASSTGVQETQYF. CDR3 DNA: TGTGCCAGCAGCACAGGGGTCCAAGAGACCCAGTACTTC.

V is TRBV18 and J is TRBJ2-5; 9 bases fit TRBD2. The end of the DNA fits TRBJ2-7 better, so the J call may be wrong. Germline V gives CDR1 KGHSH, CDR2 LQKENI. This CDR3 contains 18 residues. DNA of the CDR3: TGTGCCAGCTCATTGACAGAGGGAGGTAGCGGGAGCCCCTACGAGCAGTACTTC. Translation: CASSLTEGGSGSPYEQYF.

This chain connects TRBV19 to TRBJ2-3, with 9 bases fitting TRBD2. This CDR3 is 17 amino acids long. Trimming took 1 base from V and 5 from J; bases not matched to a gene: 10. In germline, CDR1 is LNHDA, CDR2 SQIVND (reference sequence). In nucleotides, the CDR3 is TGTGCCAGTAGTATAGTTTTTCCTAGCGGGATAAAAGATACGCAGTATTTT. Residues: CASSIVFPSGIKDTQYF.

This clone was detected once. V gene TRBV18 combines with J gene TRBJ2-7; 7 bases match TRBD1. V trimming: 1 base; J trimming: 6 bases; junction bases outside the gene matches: 6. Germline V CDR1 and CDR2: KGHSH, LQKENI. The CDR3 consists of 14 residues. CDR3 amino acids: CASSPLQGRLEQYF. DNA of the CDR3: TGTGCCAGCTCACCACTACAGGGGCGCCTCGAGCAGTACTTC.

The rearrangement joins TRBV5-6 to TRBJ1-1; maybe TRBD1 (6 bases). Trimming cost V 4 bases and J 3 bases, with 16 bases left between them. Looked up from germline, CDR1 is SGHDT and CDR2 is YYEEEE. This CDR3 comprises 15 residues. CDR3 in amino acids: CASSPSTGADTEAFF. Written as DNA, the CDR3 is TGTGCCAGCAGCCCATCGACAGGTGCAGACACTGAAGCTTTCTTT.

CDR3 sequence reads: CASSLLLGLAGGSSTDTQYF. CDR3 DNA: TGCGCCAGCAGCCTGTTACTCGGACTAGCGGGAGGATCTAGCACAGATACGCAGTATTTT. The V gene is TRBV4-1, the J gene TRBJ2-3, with 14 bases identical to TRBD2. This CDR3 contains 20 residues. The J segment lost 0 bases and the V segment lost 4 bases, leaving 12 bases of the junction unmatched. Germline V CDR1 and CDR2: MGHRA, YSYEKL.

The rearrangement uses TRBV5-6 and TRBJ2-7, with 10 bases fitting TRBD1. The V segment lost 3 bases and the J segment 3 bases; nucleotides outside the gene matches: 6. In germline, CDR1 is SGHDT, CDR2 YYEEEE. The CDR3 length is 15 residues. Written as DNA, the CDR3 is TGTGCCAGCAGCTCATACCGGGACAGGGGCTACGAGCAGTACTTC. This encodes CASSSYRDRGYEQYF.